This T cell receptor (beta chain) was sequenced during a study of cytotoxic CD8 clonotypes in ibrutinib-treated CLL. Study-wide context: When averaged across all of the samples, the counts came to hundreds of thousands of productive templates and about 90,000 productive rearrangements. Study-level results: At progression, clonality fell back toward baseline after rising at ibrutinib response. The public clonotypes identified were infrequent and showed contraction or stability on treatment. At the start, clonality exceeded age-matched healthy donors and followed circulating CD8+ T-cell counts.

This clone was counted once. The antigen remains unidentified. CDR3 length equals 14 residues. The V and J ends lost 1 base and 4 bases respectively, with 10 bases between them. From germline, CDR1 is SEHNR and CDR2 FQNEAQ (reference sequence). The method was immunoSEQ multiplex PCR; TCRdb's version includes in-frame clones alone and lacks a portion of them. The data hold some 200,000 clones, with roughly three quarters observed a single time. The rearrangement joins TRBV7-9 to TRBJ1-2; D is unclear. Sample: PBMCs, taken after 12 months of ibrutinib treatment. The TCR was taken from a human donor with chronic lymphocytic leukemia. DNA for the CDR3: TGTGCCAGCAGCTTAGAGATGCTGGGCTATGGCTACACCTTC. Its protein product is CASSLEMLGYGYTF.